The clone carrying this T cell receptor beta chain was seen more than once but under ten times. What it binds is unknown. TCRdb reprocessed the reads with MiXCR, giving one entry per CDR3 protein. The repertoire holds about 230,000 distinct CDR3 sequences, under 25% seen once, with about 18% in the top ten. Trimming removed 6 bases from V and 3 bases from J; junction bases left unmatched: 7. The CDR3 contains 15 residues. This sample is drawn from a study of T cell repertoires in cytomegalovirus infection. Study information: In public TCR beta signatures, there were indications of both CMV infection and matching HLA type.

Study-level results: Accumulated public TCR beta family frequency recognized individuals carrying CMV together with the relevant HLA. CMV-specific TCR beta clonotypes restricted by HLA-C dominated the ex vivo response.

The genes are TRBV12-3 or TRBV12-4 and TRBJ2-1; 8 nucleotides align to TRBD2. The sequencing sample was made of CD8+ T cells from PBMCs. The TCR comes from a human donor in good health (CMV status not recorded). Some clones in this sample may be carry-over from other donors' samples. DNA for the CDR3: TGTGCCAGCAGACCCAGCGGGGGCCTCTACAATGAGCAGTTCTTC. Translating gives CASRPSGGLYNEQFF.